The sequence of this T cell receptor beta chain was determined in a study of post-analysis software for immune sequencing data. Study summary: Relapsing-remitting, secondary progressive and progressive-relapsing multiple sclerosis were all included among the disease courses.

The library was made from cDNA and included unique molecular identifiers. When about 0.95 to 10 million T cells were used, they gave some 520,000 cDNA molecules. Via MiXCR, TCRdb re-called the PCR reads, giving one row per CDR3 protein. Of about 540,000 distinct CDR3 sequences listed, roughly 34% are singletons. Study-wide points: The F measure placed samples prepared in the same batch into strongly shared clusters. About five TRBV segments, including TRBV5-6, TRBV5-1 and TRBV20-1, were more frequent in patients than controls. The normalized Chao1 diversity of multiple sclerosis patients was significantly lower than that of controls.

As concerns this clonotype: What it recognizes is unknown.

Trimming removed 4 bases from V and 5 bases from J, with 11 bases in between. This CDR3 has 13 amino acids. CDR1 and CDR2 from the germline V gene are MNHEY and SVGAGI. This clonotype was sampled from a girl aged 2-17 years with multiple sclerosis. This chain connects TRBV6-5 to TRBJ1-1; D is unresolved. The specimen sequenced was blood. In DNA, the CDR3 is TGTGCCAGCAGTTTCGCGGCTATGACTGAAGCTTTCTTT. This sequence encodes CASSFAAMTEAFF.